A single sample is the source of the 22 T cell receptor beta chains below, sequenced in a study of T cells in women clearing cervical HPV infection. Assay: immunoSEQ multiplex PCR; the TCRdb copy retains only in-frame clones and omits some. The table lists around 31,000 clones. Sequenced sample: blood buffy coat. These receptors originate from a woman aged 18-69 years with a cervical HPV16 infection that either progressed to CIN3+ or cleared (not recorded which).

Of note for this clone: The CDR3 extends 3 residues past the end of the read, so its final part is completed from the germline J gene. This chain uses TRBV20-1 with TRBJ2-3; TRBD1 matches at 7 bases. With V trimmed by 0 bases and J by 0 bases, 3 bases remained unmatched. The CDR3 covers 15 residues. Germline V lookup: CDR1 DFQATT, CDR2 SNEGSKA (reference sequence). The CDR3 DNA, read in part, is TGCAGTGCTAGAGACCTGGGACAGAGCACAGATACG. As protein: CSARDLGQSTDT. In full, the CDR3 reads CSARDLGQSTDTQYF.

Details on this clone: Read sequence stops 3 residues before the CDR3 end, and the germline J gene provides the missing end. This chain connects TRBV7-9 to TRBJ1-2, with a possible D match to TRBD1 (6 bases). V lost 0 bases to trimming and J lost 7 bases, with 12 bases between them. Germline V lookup: CDR1 SEHNR, CDR2 FQNEAQ (reference sequence). CDR3 length: 14 amino acids. CDR3 protein: CASSLAGGAFGYTF. CDR3 bases read: TGTGCCAGCAGCTTAGCTGGGGGGGCGTTTGGC.

Comment on this clone: Read data end 3 residues before the CDR3 end; the end is taken from the germline J gene. This sequence joins TRBV20-1 and TRBJ1-1; D possibly corresponds to TRBD1 (5 bases). Trimming left V 2 bases short and J 1 base short, with 17 bases between. The CDR3 runs 16 residues. Germline CDR1 is DFQATT and CDR2 is SNEGSKA (reference sequence). Partial CDR3 DNA: TGCAGTGCTAGAAATGATGGGGGGAGGGGGAACACTGAA. It yields the protein CSARNDGGRGNTE. The whole CDR3 sequence reads CSARNDGGRGNTEAFF.

Comment on this clone: Sequencing ends 3 residues short of the CDR3 end; the germline J gene provides the rest. The chain employs TRBV11-1 and TRBJ2-2; D is possibly TRBD1 (5 bases). The germline V gene encodes CDR1 SGHAT and CDR2 FQDESV (reference sequence). The CDR3 spans 13 residues. CDR3 loop: CASSFRRGEKLFF. The CDR3 bases that were read are TGTGCCAGCAGCTTCCGAAGGGGTGAAAAG.

A note on this clone: The read finishes 3 residues shy of the CDR3 end, and the germline J gene is used to complete it. The chain carries TRBV5-6 and TRBJ2-6; D is undetermined. V was trimmed by 1 base and J by 3 bases, leaving 5 bases between them. The CDR3 is made up of 14 amino acids. The germline V gene encodes CDR1 SGHDT and CDR2 YYEEEE. CDR3 region: CASSLRVGANVLTF. The DNA read from the CDR3 is TGTGCCAGCAGCTTGCGGGTTGGGGCCAACGTC.

Concerning this clone itself: The CDR3 end is not reached by the read, which stops 3 residues before it; the germline J gene fills it in. This chain joins TRBV6-2 or TRBV6-3 and TRBJ1-2; perhaps TRBD1 as D (6 bases). This CDR3 region has 16 residues. Looked up from germline, CDR1 is MNHEY and CDR2 is SVGEGT. The sequenced CDR3 bases are TGTGCCAGCAGTTCCCCCACAGGGAGAGGCACAGATACC. Protein sequence: CASSSPTGRGTDT. The whole CDR3 protein is CASSSPTGRGTDTYTF.

Details on this clone: The read falls 3 residues short of the CDR3 end, and the missing part is taken from the germline J gene. V gene TRBV5-1 combines with J gene TRBJ1-2, with D unresolved. V lost 4 bases and J 5 bases, leaving 15 bases between the germline ends. Per the germline V gene, CDR1 is SGHRS and CDR2 is YFSETQ. The length of the CDR3 is 14 residues. This CDR3 is CASSPIISDYGYTF. Incomplete CDR3 DNA: TGCGCCAGCAGCCCTATAATATCTGATTATGGC.

CDR3 protein: CASSSNRGRANEKLFF. Incomplete CDR3 DNA: TGTGCCAGCAGTTCGAACAGGGGGCGGGCTAATGAAAAG. This chain uses TRBV6-2 or TRBV6-3 with TRBJ2-2, with 9 bases aligning to TRBD1. The sequenced fragment ends 3 residues before the CDR3 boundary, so the rest is inferred from the germline J gene. The CDR3 loop spans 16 amino acids. Germline V lookup: CDR1 MNHEY, CDR2 SVGEGT.

Notes on this clone: Coverage ceases 3 residues before the CDR3 finishes, and the germline J gene fills in the end. The same CDR3 can be traced to other DNA sequences in this sample. This chain uses TRBV19 with TRBJ1-1; unclear D gene. CDR1 and CDR2 from the germline V gene are LNHDA and SQIVND (reference sequence). V lost 5 bases to trimming and J lost 2 bases, with 9 bases between them. This CDR3 is built from 13 residues. CDR3 DNA, as far as it was read: TGTGCCAGTAGTTCCCAGGCTAACACTGAA. Its protein is CASSSQANTE. The whole CDR3 reads CASSSQANTEAFF.

Remarks on this clone: The CDR3 extends 3 residues past the end of the read, so its final part is completed from the germline J gene. The genes are TRBV19 and TRBJ2-1; 12 bases are shared with TRBD2. Germline CDR1 reads LNHDA; CDR2 reads SQIVND (reference sequence). The length of the CDR3 is 18 residues. The ends lost 5 bases at V and 2 bases at J; junction bases unmatched: 10. This CDR3 is CASSPSDPSGRAYNEQFF. CDR3 DNA (partial): TGTGCCAGTAGTCCTAGTGACCCTAGCGGGAGGGCCTACAATGAG.

A word on this clone: The missing CDR3 end, 3 residues past where the read stops, is filled in from the germline J gene. The chain carries TRBV5-5 and TRBJ2-7; D is undetermined. Per the germline V gene, CDR1 is SGHKS and CDR2 is YYEKEE (reference sequence). The CDR3 runs to 13 residues. V was pared by 4 bases and J by 0 bases, with 8 bases between. The sequenced CDR3 bases are TGTGCCAGCAGCCCGTTCGGCTCCTACGAG. Translated, it gives CASSPFGSYE. The whole CDR3 reads CASSPFGSYEQYF.

A note on this clone: A junction boundary mismatches the germline segment, possibly from a read error. The read gets to within 3 residues of the CDR3 end, and the germline J gene fills in the rest. This chain uses TRBV6-2 or TRBV6-3 with TRBJ2-3, with D unresolved. The CDR3 sequence is 14 residues long. CDR1 is MNHEY and CDR2 is SVGEGT in the germline V gene. The DNA read from the CDR3 is TGTGCCAGCAGTTACTCGAGTCTCCCAGAGACG. Translated, it gives CASSYSSLPET. The full CDR3 sequence reads CASSYSSLPETQYF.

Details on this clone: The read stops 3 residues short of the end of the CDR3; the missing end is completed from the germline J gene. The chain joins TRBV20-1 to TRBJ1-2, with D uncertain. Germline values: CDR1 DFQATT, CDR2 SNEGSKA (reference sequence). CDR3 length: 14 amino acids. CDR3 DNA, as far as it was read: TGCAGTGCTAGAGATCGTGGTCAGGTACGCGGC. Amino acid sequence: CSARDRGQVRG. The CDR3 as a whole reads CSARDRGQVRGYTF.

This clone is medium-sized (0.01 to 0.1%) by frequency. The read comes to an end 3 residues before the CDR3 does, leaving the germline J gene to fill in the end. The rearrangement uses TRBV7-7 and TRBJ2-3; no reliable D call. This CDR3 contains 14 residues. V lost 5 bases, J lost 4 bases, and 13 bases lay in between. Germline CDR1 reads SSHAT; CDR2 reads FNYEAQ (reference sequence). CDR3 in amino acids: CASSMYPRADTQYF. CDR3 DNA, as far as it was read: TGTGCCAGCAGCATGTATCCTCGTGCAGATACG.

CDR3 sequence: CASRQDSEAAFF. Incomplete CDR3 DNA: TGTGCCAGTAGACAGGACAGTGAAGCA. The rearrangement links TRBV19 to TRBJ1-1; TRBD1 might be the D (6 bases). Coverage ceases 3 residues before the CDR3 finishes, and the germline J gene fills in the end. The CDR3 consists of 12 residues. Germline CDR1 LNHDA, CDR2 SQIVND (reference sequence).

Points on this clone: The CDR3 end falls 3 residues outside the read, so it is completed with the germline J gene. The gene calls are TRBV5-5 and TRBJ1-2, with 9 bases aligning to TRBD1. Germline values: CDR1 SGHKS, CDR2 YYEKEE (reference sequence). This CDR3 is built from 14 residues. Losses at the gene ends were 0 bases for V and 7 bases for J; bases not matched to a gene: 4. The CDR3 is CASSLEGQGFGYTF. CDR3 DNA (partial): TGTGCCAGCAGCTTGGAGGGACAGGGCTTTGGC.

About this clone itself: Coverage ceases 3 residues before the CDR3 finishes, and the germline J gene fills in the end. V is TRBV5-5 and J is TRBJ1-5, with TRBD1 identical over 7 bases. Germline assignment: CDR1 SGHKS and CDR2 YYEKEE (reference sequence). The CDR3 is 14 amino acids. The CDR3 DNA, read in part, is TGTGCCAGCAGCCCAACGACAGGGAAGAATCCC. It codes for CASSPTTGKNP. The whole CDR3 protein is CASSPTTGKNPQHF.

Note on this clone: The read is 3 residues too short to cover the CDR3 end, so that end is filled in from the germline J gene. This chain uses TRBV4-1 with TRBJ2-5, with 11 bases fitting TRBD1. V was pared by 3 bases and J by 5 bases, with 8 bases of the junction left unmatched. CDR1 MGHRA and CDR2 YSYEKL come from the germline V gene. The CDR3 totals 16 residues. CDR3 residues: CASSQGGGQGAETQYF. The CDR3 DNA, read in part, is TGCGCCAGCAGCCAGGGCGGTGGACAGGGGGCGGAGACC.

The part of the CDR3 DNA that was read is TGTGCCAGTAGTATAGGGCTAGCGGGGGGCCTGAACACCGGGGAG. It specifies CASSIGLAGGLNTGE. The entire CDR3 sequence reads CASSIGLAGGLNTGELFF. The chain employs TRBV19 and TRBJ2-2; 11 bases are a match to TRBD2. The read gets to within 3 residues of the CDR3 end, and the germline J gene fills in the rest. The germline CDR1 and CDR2 sequences are LNHDA and SQIVND (reference sequence). There are 18 residues in the CDR3. With 1 base clipped from V and 1 base from J, the junction kept 5 bases outside the gene matches.

Note on this clone: Read coverage stops 3 residues before the CDR3 terminus; the germline J gene supplies the remainder. The genes are TRBV12-3 or TRBV12-4 and TRBJ1-2, with 7 bases aligning to TRBD1. V was pared by 5 bases and J by 4 bases, with 4 bases of the junction left unmatched. This CDR3 region has 13 residues. CDR3 loop: CASSEGQLYGYTF. The part of the CDR3 DNA that was read is TGTGCCAGCAGTGAGGGACAGCTCTATGGC.

Of note for this clone: The read ends 3 residues early relative to the CDR3; the germline J gene fills the gap. The chain employs TRBV19 and TRBJ1-4; a possible D gene is TRBD1 (5 bases). Germline CDR1 reads LNHDA; CDR2 reads SQIVND (reference sequence). The length of the CDR3 is 19 residues. CDR3 DNA (partial): TGTGCCAGTAGTATAGCGGAAGGGAATGCACGCTCTGGGGCCAACGTA. Protein product: CASSIAEGNARSGANV. The entire CDR3 sequence reads CASSIAEGNARSGANVLFF.

To note about this clone: The read ends 3 residues early relative to the CDR3; the germline J gene fills the gap. V gene TRBV29-1 combines with J gene TRBJ1-1, with TRBD1 matching 9 bases. V shed 8 bases, J shed 4 bases, and the junction held 5 bases outside the gene matches. This CDR3 comprises 12 residues. The germline V gene has CDR1 SQVTM and CDR2 ANQGSEA. The DNA read from the CDR3 is TGCAGCTGGGGACAGGGAAGCACTGAA. This sequence encodes CSWGQGSTE. The whole CDR3 protein is CSWGQGSTEAFF. Full variable domain (remainder filled in from reference TRBV29-1 and TRBJ1-1): SAVISQKPSRDICQRGTSLTIQCQVDSQVTMMFWYRQQPGQSLTLIATANQGSEATYESGFVIDKFPISRPNLTFSTLTVSNMSPEDSSIYLCSWGQGSTEAFFGQGTRLTVV.